This T cell receptor beta chain was recorded in a study of T cells after yellow fever vaccination. Study observations and caveats: Overall, a small share of clonotypes was seen in both CD4 and CD8 compartments. Once the booster was given, most primary-vaccination clones reappeared, at around 95% for CD4 and roughly 91% for CD8.

Via MiXCR, TCRdb re-called the 5' RACE reads, giving one row per CDR3 protein. This sample carries more than 350,000 distinct CDR3 sequences, approximately 10% of them seen once, and the ten largest clones take around 18%. Only a few counts were recorded for this clonotype. Its antigen remains unidentified. Germline V gene lookup returns CDR1 SGHRS and CDR2 YFSETQ. V lost 4 bases, J lost 0 bases, and 10 bases lay in between. The CDR3 has 14 amino acids. Here the sequenced sample was PBMCs, taken on the day of the first yellow fever vaccination. The TCR comes from a man aged 18 to 29 who received the YFV17D yellow fever vaccine. The chain couples TRBV5-1 to TRBJ1-1; D perhaps matches TRBD1 (5 bases). The CDR3 spells CASSRDAMNTEAFF. The CDR3, as DNA: TGCGCCAGCAGCCGGGACGCCATGAACACTGAAGCTTTCTTT.